There are a few counts of the clone carrying this T cell receptor (delta chain). The antigen is unknown. This sample was taken from a study of Vδ1+ human thymocytes. Germline V gene lookup returns CDR1 TSWWSYY and CDR2 QGS. J lost 0 bases, V lost 3 bases, and 22 bases had no gene match. The CDR3 runs to 23 residues. Alphabeta T cells were depleted, then CD3+ Vdelta1+ Vdelta2- thymocytes were FACS-sorted. Study-level findings and limits: Thymic TRG and TRD repertoires appeared highly polyclonal.

RNA was extracted from the cells and then reverse transcribed. The CDR3 regions were amplified by multiplex PCR from V-gene primers to a constant-region primer. TCRdb re-called the multiplex PCR reads via CATT. The sample contains about 75,000 delta-chain clones, about 38% of which appear only once. The sample comprised Vdelta1+ gamma-delta thymocytes from the thymus. Subset specified: FACS-sorted CD3+ TCRalphabeta- TCRVdelta1+ TCRVdelta2- thymocytes. V usage is TRDV1 and J usage is TRDJ1; TRDD3 matches 13 bases. This clonotype was obtained from a boy in the first two years of life who had congenital heart surgery. This CDR3 is CALGETFSYWGIRRGMYTDKLIF. CDR3 bases: TGTGCTCTTGGGGAGACATTTTCCTACTGGGGGATACGGAGGGGGATGTACACCGATAAACTCATCTTT.